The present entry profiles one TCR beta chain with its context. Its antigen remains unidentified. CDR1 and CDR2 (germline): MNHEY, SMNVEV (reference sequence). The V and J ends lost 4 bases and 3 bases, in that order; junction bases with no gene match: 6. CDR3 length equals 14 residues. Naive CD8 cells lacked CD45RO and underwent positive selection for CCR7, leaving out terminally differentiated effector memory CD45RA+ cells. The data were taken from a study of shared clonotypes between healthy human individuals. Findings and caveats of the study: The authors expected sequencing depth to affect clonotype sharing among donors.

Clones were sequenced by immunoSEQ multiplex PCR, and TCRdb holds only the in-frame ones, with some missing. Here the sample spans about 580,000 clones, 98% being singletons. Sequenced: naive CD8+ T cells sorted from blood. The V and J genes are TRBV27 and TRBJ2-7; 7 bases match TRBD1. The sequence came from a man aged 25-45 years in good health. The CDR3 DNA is TGTGCCAGCAGTTCGCAGGACAGGAGCTACGAGCAGTACTTC. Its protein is CASSSQDRSYEQYF.